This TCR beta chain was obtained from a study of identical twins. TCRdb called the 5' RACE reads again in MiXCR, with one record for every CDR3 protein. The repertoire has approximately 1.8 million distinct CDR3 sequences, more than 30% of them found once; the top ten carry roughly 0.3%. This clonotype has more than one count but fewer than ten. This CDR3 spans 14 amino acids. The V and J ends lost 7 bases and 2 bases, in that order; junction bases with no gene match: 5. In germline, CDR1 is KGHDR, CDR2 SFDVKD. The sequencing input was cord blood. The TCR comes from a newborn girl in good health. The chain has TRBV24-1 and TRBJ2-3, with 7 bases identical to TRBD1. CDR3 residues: CATRQGPYTDTQYF. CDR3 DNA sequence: TGTGCCACCAGACAGGGGCCCTACACAGATACGCAGTATTTT.